In its sample, the clone carrying this T cell receptor beta chain was seen a few times. The target antigen is unknown. This CDR3 has 17 residues. Germline V gives CDR1 SGHTS, CDR2 YDEGEE. V shed 3 bases and J 1 base; nucleotides not matched to a gene: 10. Some clones are missing from TCRdb's copy, which holds only in-frame ones; the method was immunoSEQ multiplex PCR. The sample records 45,000 to 65,000 clones, 80% being singletons. This sample is drawn from a study of T cell responses to AZD1222 COVID-19 vaccine. Study-wide points: Mapped onto spike, vaccine-associated CD4 TCRs spanned it and were dominant at 160-218 and 743-854. Reports indicate that nearly half of spike-specific TCRs are directed at unmutated variant regions.

Material: peripheral blood, obtained 28 days after the second AZD1222 dose. This rearrangement joins TRBV5-8 to TRBJ1-5; 7 nucleotides align to TRBD1. The TCR sequence derives from an adult who received the AZD1222 COVID-19 vaccine. The CDR3 nucleotides read TGTGCCAGCAGCTCTCGGACAGGTCTGGGGAGCAATCAGCCCCAGCATTTT. Protein: CASSSRTGLGSNQPQHF.